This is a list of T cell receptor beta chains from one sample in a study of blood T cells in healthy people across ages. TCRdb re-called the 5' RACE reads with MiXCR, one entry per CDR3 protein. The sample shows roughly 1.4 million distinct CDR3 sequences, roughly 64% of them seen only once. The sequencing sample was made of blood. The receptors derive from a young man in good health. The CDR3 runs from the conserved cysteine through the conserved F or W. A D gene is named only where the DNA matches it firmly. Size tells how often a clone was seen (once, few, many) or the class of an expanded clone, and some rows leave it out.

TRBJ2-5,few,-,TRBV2,TGTGCCAGCAGTGACCTGGAGGAGACCCAGTACTTC,CASSDLEETQYF
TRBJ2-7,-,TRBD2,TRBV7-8,TGTGCCAGCAGCCGCCGACTAGCCTCTCCCTACGAGCAGTACTTC,CASSRRLASPYEQYF
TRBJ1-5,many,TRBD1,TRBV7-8,TGTGCCAGCAGCAGAAGCGGACAGGGGGCGAGTCAGCCCCAGCATTTT,CASSRSGQGASQPQHF
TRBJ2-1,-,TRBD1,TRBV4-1,TGCGCCAGCAGCGTGAGGGACAGGGTGATTGTGGATGAGCAGTTCTTC,CASSVRDRVIVDEQFF
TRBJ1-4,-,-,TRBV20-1,TGCAGTGCTAGAGATTACCGGGGATCTAATGAAAAACTGTTTTTT,CSARDYRGSNEKLFF
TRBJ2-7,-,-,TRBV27,TGTGCCAGCAGTTGGGCCCGGGACAACTACGAGCAGTACTTC,CASSWARDNYEQYF
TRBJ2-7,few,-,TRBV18,TGTGCCAGCTCACCACCGGGCGACAGGCTCGAGCAGTACTTC,CASSPPGDRLEQYF
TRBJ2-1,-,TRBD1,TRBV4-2,TGTGCCAGCAGCCAAGTGACAGGGGCGCGGAATGAGCAGTTCTTC,CASSQVTGARNEQFF
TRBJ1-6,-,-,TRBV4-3,TGCGCCAGCAGCCAAGACAGGGTGGTGCCATCACCCCTCCACTTT,CASSQDRVVPSPLHF
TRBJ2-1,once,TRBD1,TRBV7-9,TGTGCCAGCAGCACTATGCCCGGGACAGGGACACATGAGGGGCAGTTCTTC,CASSTMPGTGTHEGQFF
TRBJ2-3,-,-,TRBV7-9,TGTGCCAGCAGCGCCGTAGGGACTCTCACAGATACGCAGTATTTT,CASSAVGTLTDTQYF
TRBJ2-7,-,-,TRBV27,TGTGCCAGCAGGAACAGGCTCCCCGAGCAGTACTTC,CASRNRLPEQYF
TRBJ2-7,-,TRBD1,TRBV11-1,TGTGCCAGCAGCCAGGGACAGGGGGCACCGGATTACAATGAGCAGTACTTC,CASSQGQGAPDYNEQYF
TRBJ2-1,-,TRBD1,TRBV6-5,TGTGCCAGCAGTTACTCGACAGGGTTCGGGCAGTTCTTC,CASSYSTGFGQFF